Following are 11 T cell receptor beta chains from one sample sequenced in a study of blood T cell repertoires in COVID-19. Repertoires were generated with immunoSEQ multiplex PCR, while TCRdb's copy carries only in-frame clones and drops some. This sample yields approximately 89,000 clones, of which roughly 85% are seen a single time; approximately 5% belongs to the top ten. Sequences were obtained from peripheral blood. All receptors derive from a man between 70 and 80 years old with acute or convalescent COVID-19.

CDR3 nucleotides: TGTGCCATCAGTGGCACCGTCCAGGGGACCACTGAAGCTTTCTTT. Residues: CAISGTVQGTTEAFF. The rearrangement uses TRBV10-3 and TRBJ1-1; D perhaps matches TRBD1 (6 bases). V was clipped by 4 bases and J by 4 bases, with 16 bases between them. The CDR3 totals 15 residues. Germline V gene lookup returns CDR1 ENHRY and CDR2 SYGVKD.

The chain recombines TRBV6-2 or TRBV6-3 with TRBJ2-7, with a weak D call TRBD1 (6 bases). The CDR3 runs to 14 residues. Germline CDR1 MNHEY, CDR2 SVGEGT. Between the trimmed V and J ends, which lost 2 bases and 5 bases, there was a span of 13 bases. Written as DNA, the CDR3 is TGTGCCAGCAGTTACCTTCGGACAGCCCACGAGCAGTACGTC. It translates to CASSYLRTAHEQYV.

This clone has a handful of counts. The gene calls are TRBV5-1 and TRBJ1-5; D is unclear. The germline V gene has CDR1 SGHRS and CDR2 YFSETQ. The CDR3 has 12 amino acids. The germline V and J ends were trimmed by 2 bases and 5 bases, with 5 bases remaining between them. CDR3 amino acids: CASSLTDQPQHF. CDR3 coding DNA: TGCGCCAGCAGCTTAACAGATCAGCCCCAGCATTTT.

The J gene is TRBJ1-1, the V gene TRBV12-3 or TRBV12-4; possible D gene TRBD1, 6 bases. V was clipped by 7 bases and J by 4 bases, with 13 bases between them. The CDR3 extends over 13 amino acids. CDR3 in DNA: TGTGCCAGCACCAAGACAGGACCCACTGAAGCTTTCTTT. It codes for CASTKTGPTEAFF.

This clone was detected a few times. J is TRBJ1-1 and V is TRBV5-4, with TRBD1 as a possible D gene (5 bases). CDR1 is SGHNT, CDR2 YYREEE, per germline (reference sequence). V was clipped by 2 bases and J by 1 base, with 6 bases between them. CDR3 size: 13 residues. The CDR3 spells CASSFGQNTEAFF. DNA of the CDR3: TGTGCCAGCAGCTTTGGACAGAACACTGAAGCTTTCTTT.

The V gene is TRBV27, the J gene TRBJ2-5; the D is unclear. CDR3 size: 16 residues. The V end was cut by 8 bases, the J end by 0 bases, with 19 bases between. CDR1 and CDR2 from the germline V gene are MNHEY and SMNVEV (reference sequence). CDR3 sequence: CASFGQNETNQETQYF. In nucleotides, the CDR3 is TGTGCCAGCTTTGGCCAGAATGAAACTAACCAAGAGACCCAGTACTTC.

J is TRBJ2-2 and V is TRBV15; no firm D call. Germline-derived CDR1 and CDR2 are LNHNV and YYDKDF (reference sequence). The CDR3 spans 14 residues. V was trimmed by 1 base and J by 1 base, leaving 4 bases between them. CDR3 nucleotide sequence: TGTGCCACCAGCAGAGCCTGGAACACCGGGGAGCTGTTTTTT. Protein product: CATSRAWNTGELFF.

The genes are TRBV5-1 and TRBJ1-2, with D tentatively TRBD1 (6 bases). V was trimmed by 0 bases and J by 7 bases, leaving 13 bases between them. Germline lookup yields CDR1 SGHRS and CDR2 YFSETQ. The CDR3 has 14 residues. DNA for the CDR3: TGCGCCAGCAGCTTGGAACAGGGCCCCAGTGGCTACACCTTC. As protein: CASSLEQGPSGYTF.

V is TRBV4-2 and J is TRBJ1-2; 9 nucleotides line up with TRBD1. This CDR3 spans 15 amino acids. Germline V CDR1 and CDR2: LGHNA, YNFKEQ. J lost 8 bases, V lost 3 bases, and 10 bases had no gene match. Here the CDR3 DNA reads TGTGCCAGCAGCCAGGTGGACAGGGGTCCGAAAGGCTACACCTTC. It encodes CASSQVDRGPKGYTF.

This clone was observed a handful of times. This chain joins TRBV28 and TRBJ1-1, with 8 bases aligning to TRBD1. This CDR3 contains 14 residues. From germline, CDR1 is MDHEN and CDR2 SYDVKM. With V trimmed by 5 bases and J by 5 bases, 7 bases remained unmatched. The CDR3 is CASSPGGDRTEAFF. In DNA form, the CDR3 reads TGTGCCAGCAGTCCAGGGGGCGATCGAACTGAAGCTTTCTTT.

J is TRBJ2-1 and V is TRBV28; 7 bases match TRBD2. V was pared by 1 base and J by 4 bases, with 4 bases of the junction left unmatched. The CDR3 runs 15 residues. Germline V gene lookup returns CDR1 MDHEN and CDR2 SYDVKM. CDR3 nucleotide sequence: TGTGCCAGCAGTTTATCAGCGGGGAATTACAATGAGCAGTTCTTC. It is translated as CASSLSAGNYNEQFF.